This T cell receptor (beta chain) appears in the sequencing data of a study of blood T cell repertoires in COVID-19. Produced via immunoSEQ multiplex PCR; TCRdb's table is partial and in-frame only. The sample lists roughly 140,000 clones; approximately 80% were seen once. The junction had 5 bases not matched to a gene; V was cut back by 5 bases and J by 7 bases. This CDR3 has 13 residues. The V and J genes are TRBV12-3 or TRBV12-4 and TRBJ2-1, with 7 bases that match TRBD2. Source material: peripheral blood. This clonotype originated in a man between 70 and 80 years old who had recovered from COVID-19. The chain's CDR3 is CASSTDGGNEQFF. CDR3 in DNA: TGTGCCAGCAGTACAGACGGGGGGAATGAGCAGTTCTTC.